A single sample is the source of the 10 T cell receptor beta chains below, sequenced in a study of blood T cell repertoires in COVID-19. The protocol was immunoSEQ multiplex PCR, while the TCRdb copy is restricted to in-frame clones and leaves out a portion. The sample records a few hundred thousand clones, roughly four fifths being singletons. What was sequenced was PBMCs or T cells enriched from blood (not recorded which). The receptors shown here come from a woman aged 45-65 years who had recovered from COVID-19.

For the CDR3, the DNA is TGTGCCAGCAGCTTAGGTCCAGGGGGCACAGATACGCAGTATTTT. Translating gives CASSLGPGGTDTQYF. J is TRBJ2-3 and V is TRBV7-9; D perhaps matches TRBD1 (6 bases). CDR3 length: 15 amino acids. CDR1 is SEHNR, CDR2 FQNEAQ, per germline (reference sequence). The V gene lost 1 base and the J gene lost 1 base, with 9 bases spanning the gap.

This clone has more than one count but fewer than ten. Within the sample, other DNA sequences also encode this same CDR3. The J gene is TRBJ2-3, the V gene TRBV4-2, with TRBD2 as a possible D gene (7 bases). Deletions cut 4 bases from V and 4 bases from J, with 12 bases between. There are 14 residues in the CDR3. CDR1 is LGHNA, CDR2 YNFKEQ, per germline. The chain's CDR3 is CASSPPGGPDTQYF. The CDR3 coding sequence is TGTGCCAGCAGCCCACCGGGGGGCCCAGATACGCAGTATTTT.

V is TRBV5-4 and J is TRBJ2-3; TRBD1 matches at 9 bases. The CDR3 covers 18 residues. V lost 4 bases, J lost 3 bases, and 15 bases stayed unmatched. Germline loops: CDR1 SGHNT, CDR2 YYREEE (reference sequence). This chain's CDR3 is CASSLPGPRDRVTDTQYF. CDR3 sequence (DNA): TGTGCCAGCAGCCTACCTGGGCCCCGGGACAGGGTAACAGATACGCAGTATTTT.

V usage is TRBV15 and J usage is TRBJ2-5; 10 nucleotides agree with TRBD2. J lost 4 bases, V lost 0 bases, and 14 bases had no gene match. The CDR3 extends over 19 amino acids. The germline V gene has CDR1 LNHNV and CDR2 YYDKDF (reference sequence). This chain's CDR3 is CATSRDRMRTSGIVETQYF. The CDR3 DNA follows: TGTGCCACCAGCAGAGACCGGATGAGGACTAGCGGAATCGTAGAGACCCAGTACTTC.

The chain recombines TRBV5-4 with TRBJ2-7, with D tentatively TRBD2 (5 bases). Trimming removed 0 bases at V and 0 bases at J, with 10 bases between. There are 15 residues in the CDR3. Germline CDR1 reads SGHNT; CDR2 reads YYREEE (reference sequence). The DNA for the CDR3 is TGTGCCAGCAGCTTGGCTGGCGGGCCCTCCTACGAGCAGTACTTC. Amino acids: CASSLAGGPSYEQYF.

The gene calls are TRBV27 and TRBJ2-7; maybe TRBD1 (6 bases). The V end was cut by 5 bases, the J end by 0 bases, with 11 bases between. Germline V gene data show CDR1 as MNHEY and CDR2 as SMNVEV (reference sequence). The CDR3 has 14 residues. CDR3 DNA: TGTGCCAGCAGTATCTCGGACAGCTCCTACGAGCAGTACTTC. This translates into CASSISDSSYEQYF.

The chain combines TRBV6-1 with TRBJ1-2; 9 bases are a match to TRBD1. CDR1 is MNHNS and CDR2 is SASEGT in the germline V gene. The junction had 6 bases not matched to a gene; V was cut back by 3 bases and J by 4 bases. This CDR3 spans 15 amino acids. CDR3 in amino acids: CASSDQDRGFYGYTF. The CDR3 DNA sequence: TGTGCCAGCAGTGATCAGGACAGGGGCTTCTATGGCTACACCTTC.

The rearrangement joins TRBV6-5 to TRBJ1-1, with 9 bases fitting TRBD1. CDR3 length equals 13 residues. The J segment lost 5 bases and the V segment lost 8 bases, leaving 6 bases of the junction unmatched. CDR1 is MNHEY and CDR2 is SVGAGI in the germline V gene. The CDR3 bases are TGTGCCAGCGGCCCAGGACAGGGGACTGAAGCTTTCTTT. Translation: CASGPGQGTEAFF.

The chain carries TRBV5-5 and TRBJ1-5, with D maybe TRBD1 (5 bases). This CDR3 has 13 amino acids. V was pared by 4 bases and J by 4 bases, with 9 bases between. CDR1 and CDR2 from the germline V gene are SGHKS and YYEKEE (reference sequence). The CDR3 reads CASSPDRNQPQHF. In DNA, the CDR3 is TGTGCCAGCAGCCCCGACAGAAATCAGCCCCAGCATTTT.

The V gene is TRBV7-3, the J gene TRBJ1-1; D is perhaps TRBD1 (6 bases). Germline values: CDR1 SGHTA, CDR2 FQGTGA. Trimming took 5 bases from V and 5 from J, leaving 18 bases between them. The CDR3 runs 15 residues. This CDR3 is CASSESTGGRTEAFF. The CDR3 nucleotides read TGTGCCAGCAGCGAATCGACAGGCGGAAGGACTGAAGCTTTCTTT.